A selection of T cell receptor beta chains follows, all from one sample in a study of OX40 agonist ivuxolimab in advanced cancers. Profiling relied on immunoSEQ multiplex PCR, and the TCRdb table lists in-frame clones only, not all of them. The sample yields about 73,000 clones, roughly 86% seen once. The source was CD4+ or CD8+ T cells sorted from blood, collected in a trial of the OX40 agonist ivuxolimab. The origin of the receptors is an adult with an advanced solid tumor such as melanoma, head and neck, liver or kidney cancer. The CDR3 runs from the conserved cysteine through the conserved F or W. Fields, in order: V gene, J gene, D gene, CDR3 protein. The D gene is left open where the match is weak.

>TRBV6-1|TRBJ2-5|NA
CASRMTRPGETQYF
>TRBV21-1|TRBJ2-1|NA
CASSAPKGTSGAQRHNEQFF
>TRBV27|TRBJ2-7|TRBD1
CASSKTGLGTYEQYF
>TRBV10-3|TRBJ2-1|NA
CAISELGTLGANEQFF
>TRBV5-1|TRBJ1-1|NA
CASSPEGLNTEAFF
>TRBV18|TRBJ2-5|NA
CASSPPAQGRRQETQYF
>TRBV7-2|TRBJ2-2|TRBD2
CASTRGGVNTGELFF
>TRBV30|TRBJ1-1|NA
CAWERVNSEAFF
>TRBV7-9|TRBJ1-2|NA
CASTPQRAGNGYTF
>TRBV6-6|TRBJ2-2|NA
CASQRSTGELFF
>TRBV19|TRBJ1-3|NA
CASSIGVGNTIYF
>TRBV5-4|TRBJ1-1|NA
CASSRPRDTEAFF
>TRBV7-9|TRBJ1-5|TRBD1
CASSKGTGRDQPQHF
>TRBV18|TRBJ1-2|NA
CASSPPGRENYGYTF
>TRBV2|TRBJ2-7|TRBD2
CASSATSAYEQYF
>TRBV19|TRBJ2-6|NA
CASKSDRAANVLTF
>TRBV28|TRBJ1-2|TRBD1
CASREPGGGYTF
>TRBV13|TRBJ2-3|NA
CASSPLREVDTQYF
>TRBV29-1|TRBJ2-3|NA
CSVLLFRQGTDTQYF
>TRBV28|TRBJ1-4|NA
CASSPPDGNEKLFF
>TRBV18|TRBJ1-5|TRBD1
CASSGPGTGGLPGQPQHF
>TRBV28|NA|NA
CASRLESSYEQYF
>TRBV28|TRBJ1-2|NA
CASRGGGAIYGYTF
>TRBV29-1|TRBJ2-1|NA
CSVEWGGPYNEQFF
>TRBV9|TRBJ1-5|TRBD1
CASSPEQGSHQPQHF
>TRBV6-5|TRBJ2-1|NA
CASSYTIRVIEQFF
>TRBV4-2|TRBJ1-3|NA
CASSQEGGISGNTIYF
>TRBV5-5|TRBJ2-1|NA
CASSLGVGGDNEQFF
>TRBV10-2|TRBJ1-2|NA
CASSESLGPNGYTF
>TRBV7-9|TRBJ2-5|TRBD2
CASTEVAGFIVETQYF
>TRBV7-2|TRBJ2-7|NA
CASSLARGNPYEQYF
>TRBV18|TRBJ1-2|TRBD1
CASSPIGTGVSPLGYTF
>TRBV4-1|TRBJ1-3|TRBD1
CASSPRDRPTLRNTIYF
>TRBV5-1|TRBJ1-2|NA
CASSLTGSGGYTF
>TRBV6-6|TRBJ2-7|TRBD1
CASSRGGQGPYEQYF
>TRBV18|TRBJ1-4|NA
CASSPPNNAGGKLFF
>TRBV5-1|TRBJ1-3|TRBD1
CASSLNGQGANTIYF
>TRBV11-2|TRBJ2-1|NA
CASSRVRDTEQFF
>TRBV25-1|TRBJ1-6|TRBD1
CASSVTGGLNSPLHF
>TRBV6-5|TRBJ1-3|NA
CASSYSGSSGNTIYF
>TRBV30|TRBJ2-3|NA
CAWSATSSSQYF
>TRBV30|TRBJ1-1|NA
CAWRERGRTNTEAFF